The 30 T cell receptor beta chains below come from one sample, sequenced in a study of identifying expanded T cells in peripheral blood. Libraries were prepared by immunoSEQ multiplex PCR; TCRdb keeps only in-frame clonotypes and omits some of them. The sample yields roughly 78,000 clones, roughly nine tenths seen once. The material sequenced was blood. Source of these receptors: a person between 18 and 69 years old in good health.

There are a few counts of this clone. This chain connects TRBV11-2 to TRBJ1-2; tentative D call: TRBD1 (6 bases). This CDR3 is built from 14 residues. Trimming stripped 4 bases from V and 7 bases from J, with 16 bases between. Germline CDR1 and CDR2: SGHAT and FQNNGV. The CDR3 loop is CASSSNPTGSGYTF. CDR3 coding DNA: TGTGCCAGCAGCTCGAACCCTACAGGGAGTGGCTACACCTTC.

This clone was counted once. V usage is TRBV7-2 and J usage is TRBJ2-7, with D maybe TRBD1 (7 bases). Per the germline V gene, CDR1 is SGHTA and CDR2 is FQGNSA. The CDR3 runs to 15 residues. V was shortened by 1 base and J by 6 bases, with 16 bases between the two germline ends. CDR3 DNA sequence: TGTGCCAGCAGCTTAGATCAGGGGGGATGGTTCGAGCAGTACTTC. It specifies CASSLDQGGWFEQYF.

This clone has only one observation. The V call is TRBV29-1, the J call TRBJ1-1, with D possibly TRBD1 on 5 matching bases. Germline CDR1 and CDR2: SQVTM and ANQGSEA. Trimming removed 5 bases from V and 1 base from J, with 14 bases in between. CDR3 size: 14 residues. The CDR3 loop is CSVPTTGQNTEAFF. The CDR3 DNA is TGCAGCGTTCCAACAACGGGGCAGAACACTGAAGCTTTCTTT.

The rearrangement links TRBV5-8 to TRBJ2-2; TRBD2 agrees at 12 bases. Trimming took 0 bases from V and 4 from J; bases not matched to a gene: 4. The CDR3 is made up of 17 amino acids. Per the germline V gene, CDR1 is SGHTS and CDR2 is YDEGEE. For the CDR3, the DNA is TGTGCCAGCAGCTTGGGTCCGGGACTAGCGGGCACCGGGGAGCTGTTTTTT. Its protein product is CASSLGPGLAGTGELFF.

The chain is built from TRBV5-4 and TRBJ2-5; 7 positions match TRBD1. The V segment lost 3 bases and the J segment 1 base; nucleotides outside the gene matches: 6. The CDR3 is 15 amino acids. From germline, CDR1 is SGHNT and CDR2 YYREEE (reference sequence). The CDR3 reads CASSSSGQIQETQYF. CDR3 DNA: TGTGCCAGCAGCTCATCGGGACAGATCCAAGAGACCCAGTACTTC.

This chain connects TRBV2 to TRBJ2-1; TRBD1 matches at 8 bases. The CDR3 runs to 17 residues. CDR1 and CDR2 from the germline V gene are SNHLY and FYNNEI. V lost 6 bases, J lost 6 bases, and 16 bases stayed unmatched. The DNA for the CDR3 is TGTGCCAGCAGCGACGAACTGACAGGGGTCGGAGGCAATGAGCAGTTCTTC. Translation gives CASSDELTGVGGNEQFF.

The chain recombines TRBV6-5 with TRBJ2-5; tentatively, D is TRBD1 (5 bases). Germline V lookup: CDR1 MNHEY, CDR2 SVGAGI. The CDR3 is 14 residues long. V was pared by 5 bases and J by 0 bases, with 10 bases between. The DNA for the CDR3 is TGTGCCAGCAGTAGACAGAGCCACCAAGAGACCCAGTACTTC. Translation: CASSRQSHQETQYF.

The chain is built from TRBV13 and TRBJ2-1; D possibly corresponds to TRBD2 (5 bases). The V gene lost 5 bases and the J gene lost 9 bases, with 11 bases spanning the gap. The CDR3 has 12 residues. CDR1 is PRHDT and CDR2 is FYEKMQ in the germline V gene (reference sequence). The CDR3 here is CASSPFEGEQFF. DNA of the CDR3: TGTGCCAGCAGCCCCTTTGAGGGTGAGCAGTTCTTC.

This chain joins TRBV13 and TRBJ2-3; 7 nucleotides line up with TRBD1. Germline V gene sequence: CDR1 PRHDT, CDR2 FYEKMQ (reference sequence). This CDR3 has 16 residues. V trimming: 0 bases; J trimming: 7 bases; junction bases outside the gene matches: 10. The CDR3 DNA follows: TGTGCCAGCAGCTTAGGTTGGAGCGACAGGGATAATACGCAGTATTTT. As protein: CASSLGWSDRDNTQYF.

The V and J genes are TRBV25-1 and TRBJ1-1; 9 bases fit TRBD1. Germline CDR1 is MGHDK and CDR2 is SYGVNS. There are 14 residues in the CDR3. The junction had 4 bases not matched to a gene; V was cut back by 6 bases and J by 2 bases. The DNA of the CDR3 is TGTGCCAGCAGGCAGACAGGGGGAAACACTGAAGCTTTCTTT. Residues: CASRQTGGNTEAFF.

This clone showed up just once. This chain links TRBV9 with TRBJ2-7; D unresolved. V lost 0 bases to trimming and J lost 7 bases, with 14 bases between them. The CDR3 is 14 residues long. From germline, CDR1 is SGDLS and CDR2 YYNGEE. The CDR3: CASSVDGSPGEQYF. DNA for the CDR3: TGTGCCAGCAGCGTAGATGGTAGCCCGGGTGAGCAGTACTTC.

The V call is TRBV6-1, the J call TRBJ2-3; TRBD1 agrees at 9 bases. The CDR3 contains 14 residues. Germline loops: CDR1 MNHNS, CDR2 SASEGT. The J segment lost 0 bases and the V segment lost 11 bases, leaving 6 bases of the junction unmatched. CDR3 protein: CAGKDRGSTDTQYF. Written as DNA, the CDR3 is TGTGCCGGGAAGGACAGGGGAAGCACAGATACGCAGTATTTT.

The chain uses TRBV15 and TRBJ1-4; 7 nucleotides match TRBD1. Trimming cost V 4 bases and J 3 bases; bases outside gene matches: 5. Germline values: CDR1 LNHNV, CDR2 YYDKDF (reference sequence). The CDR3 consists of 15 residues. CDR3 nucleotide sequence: TGTGCCACCAGCATTAACAGGGGATCTAATGAAAAACTGTTTTTT. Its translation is CATSINRGSNEKLFF.

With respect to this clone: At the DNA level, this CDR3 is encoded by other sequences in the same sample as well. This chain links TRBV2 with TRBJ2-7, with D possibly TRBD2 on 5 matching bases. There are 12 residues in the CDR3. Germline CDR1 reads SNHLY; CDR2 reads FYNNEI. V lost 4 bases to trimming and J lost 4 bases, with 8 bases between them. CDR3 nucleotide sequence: TGTGCCAGCAGTGTGGGCGGGTACGAGCAGTACTTC. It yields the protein CASSVGGYEQYF.

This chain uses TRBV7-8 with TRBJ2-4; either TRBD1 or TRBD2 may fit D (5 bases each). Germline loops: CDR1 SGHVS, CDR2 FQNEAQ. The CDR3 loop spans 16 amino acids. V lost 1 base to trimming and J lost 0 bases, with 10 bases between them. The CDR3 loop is CASSLGAGRAKNIQYF. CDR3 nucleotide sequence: TGTGCCAGCAGCTTAGGAGCAGGGAGAGCCAAAAACATTCAGTACTTC.

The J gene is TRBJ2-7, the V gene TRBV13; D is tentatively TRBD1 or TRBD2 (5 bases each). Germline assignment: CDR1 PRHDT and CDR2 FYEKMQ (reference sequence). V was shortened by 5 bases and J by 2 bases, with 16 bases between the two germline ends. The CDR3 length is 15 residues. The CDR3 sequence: CASSNRPGPTYEQYF. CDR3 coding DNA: TGTGCCAGCAGCAATAGACCGGGACCCACCTACGAGCAGTACTTC.

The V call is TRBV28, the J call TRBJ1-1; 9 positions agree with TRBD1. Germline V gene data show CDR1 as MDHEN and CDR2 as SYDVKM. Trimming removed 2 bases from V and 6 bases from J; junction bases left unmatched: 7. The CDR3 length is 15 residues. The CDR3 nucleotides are TGTGCCAGCAGTTTAGGGGGACAGGGTCGGGCTGAAGCTTTCTTT. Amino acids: CASSLGGQGRAEAFF.

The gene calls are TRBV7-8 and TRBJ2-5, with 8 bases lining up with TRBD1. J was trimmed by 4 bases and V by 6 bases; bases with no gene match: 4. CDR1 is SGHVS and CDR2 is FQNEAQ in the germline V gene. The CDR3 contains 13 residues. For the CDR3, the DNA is TGTGCCAGCAGACGAACAGGGGGAGAGACCCAGTACTTC. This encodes CASRRTGGETQYF.

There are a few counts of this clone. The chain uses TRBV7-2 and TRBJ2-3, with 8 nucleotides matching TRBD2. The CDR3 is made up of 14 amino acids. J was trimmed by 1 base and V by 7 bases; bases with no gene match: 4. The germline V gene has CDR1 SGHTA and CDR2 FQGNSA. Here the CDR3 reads CASNKAGGTDTQYF. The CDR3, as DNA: TGTGCCAGCAATAAAGCGGGGGGCACAGATACGCAGTATTTT.

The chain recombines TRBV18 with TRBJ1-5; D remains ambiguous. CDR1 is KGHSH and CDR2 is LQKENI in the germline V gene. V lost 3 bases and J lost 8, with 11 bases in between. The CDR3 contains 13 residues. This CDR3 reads CASSPGWLEPQHF. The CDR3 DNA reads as TGTGCCAGCTCACCGGGATGGCTCGAGCCCCAGCATTTT.

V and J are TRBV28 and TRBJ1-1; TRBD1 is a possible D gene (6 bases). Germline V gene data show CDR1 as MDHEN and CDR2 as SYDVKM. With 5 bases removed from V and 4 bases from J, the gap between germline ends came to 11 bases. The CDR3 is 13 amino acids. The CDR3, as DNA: TGTGCCAGCAGTCCGGGGGCGGTCACTGAAGCTTTCTTT. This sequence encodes CASSPGAVTEAFF.

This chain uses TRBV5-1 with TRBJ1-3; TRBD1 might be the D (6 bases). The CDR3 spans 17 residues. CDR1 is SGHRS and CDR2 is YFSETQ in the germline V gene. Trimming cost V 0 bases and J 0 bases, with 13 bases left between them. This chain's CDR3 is CASSLEGDRSSGNTIYF. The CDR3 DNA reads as TGCGCCAGCAGCTTGGAGGGAGACAGGAGCTCTGGAAACACCATATATTTT. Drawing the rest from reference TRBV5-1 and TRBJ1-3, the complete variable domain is KAGVTQTPRYLIKTRGQQVTLSCSPISGHRSVSWYQQTPGQGLQFLFEYFSETQRNKGNFPGRFSGRQFSNSRSEMNVSTLELGDSALYLCASSLEGDRSSGNTIYFGEGSWLTVV.

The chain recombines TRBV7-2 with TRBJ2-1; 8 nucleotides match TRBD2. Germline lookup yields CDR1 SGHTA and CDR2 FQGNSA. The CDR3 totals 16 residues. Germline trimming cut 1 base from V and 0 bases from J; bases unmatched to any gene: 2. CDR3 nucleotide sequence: TGTGCCAGCAGCTTAGTGGGGACTAGCTCCTACAATGAGCAGTTCTTC. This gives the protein CASSLVGTSSYNEQFF.

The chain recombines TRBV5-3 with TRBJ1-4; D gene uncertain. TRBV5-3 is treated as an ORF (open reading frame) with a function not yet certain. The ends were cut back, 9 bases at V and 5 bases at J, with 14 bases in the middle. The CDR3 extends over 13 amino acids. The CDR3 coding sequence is TGTGCCATCACGAGTCAGGCAAATGAAAAACTGTTTTTT. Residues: CAITSQANEKLFF.

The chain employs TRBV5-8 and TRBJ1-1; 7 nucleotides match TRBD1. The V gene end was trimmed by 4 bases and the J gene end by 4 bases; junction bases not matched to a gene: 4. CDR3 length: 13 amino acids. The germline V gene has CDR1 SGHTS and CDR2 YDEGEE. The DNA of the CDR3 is TGTGCCAGCAGCACCAGGGGGGGCACTGAAGCTTTCTTT. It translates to CASSTRGGTEAFF.

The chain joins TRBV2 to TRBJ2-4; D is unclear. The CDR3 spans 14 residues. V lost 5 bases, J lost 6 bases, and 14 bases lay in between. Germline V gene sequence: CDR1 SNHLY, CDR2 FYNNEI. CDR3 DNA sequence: TGTGCCAGCAGTTACCACATGGATTCAAACATTCAGTACTTC. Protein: CASSYHMDSNIQYF.

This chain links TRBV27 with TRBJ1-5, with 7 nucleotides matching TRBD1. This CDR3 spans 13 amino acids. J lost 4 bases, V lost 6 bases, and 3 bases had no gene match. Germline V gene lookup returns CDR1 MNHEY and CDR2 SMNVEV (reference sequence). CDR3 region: CASSGTENQPQHF. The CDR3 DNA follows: TGTGCCAGCAGCGGGACAGAGAATCAGCCCCAGCATTTT.

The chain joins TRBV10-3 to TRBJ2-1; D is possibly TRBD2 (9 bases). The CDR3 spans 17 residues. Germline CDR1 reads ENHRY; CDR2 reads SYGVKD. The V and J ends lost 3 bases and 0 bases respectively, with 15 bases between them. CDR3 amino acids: CAISDRGREGSYNEQFF. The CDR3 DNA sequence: TGTGCCATCAGTGACAGGGGGCGGGAGGGCTCCTACAATGAGCAGTTCTTC.

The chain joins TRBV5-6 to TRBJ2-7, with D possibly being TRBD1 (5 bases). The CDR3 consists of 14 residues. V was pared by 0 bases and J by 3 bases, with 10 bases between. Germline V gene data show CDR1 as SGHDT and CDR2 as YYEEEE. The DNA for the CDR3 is TGTGCCAGCAGCTTGGGACAGTCACACTACGAGCAGTACTTC. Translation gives CASSLGQSHYEQYF.

Here the CDR3 reads CASSIADRNNQPQHF. The CDR3 nucleotides read TGTGCCAGTAGTATCGCGGACAGGAACAATCAGCCCCAGCATTTT. J is TRBJ1-5 and V is TRBV19; TRBD1 agrees at 7 bases. From germline, CDR1 is LNHDA and CDR2 SQIVND (reference sequence). The V segment lost 3 bases and the J segment 3 bases; nucleotides outside the gene matches: 5. The CDR3 contains 15 residues.